The clone carrying this TCR beta chain was counted only a few times. This entry is derived from a study of blood T cells in healthy people across ages. Next came a second PCR, run for roughly 6 to 11 cycles, which used a sample-barcoded 5' primer along with a J-beta primer mix. TCRdb re-analysed the 5' RACE reads in MiXCR, keeping a single row per CDR3 protein. This table holds about 1,500,000 distinct CDR3 sequences, approximately 38% found once. The sample, 7.5 to 10 milliliters of peripheral blood, was drawn from each donor. The V segment lost 4 bases and the J segment 5 bases; nucleotides outside the gene matches: 5. This CDR3 is 13 amino acids long. CDR1 and CDR2 (germline): SGHRS, YFSETQ.

The sample comprised blood. The receptor was derived from a woman under 30 in good health. The chain couples TRBV5-1 to TRBJ2-7; 8 nucleotides line up with TRBD1. The CDR3 bases are TGCGCCAGCAGCACCGGACAGGGTGACGAGCAGTACTTC. As protein: CASSTGQGDEQYF.